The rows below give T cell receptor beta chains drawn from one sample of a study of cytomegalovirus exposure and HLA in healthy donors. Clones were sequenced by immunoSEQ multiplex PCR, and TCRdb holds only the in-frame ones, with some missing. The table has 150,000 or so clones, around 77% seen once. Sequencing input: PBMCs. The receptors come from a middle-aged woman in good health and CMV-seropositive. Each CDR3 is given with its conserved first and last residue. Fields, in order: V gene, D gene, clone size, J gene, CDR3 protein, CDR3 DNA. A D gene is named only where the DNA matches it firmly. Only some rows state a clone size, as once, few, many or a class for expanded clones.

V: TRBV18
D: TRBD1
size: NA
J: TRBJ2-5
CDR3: CASSPRQGEETQYF
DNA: TGTGCCAGCTCACCAAGACAGGGAGAGGAGACCCAGTACTTC

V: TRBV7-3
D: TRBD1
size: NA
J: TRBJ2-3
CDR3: CASSQGSAGGASAQYF
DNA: TGTGCCAGCAGCCAAGGTTCTGCAGGGGGCGCCTCTGCGCAGTATTTT

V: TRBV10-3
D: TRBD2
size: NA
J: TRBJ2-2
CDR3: CAITSAGTGTGELFF
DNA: TGTGCCATCACTTCAGCGGGGACGGGCACCGGGGAGCTGTTTTTT

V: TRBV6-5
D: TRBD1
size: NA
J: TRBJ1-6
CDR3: CASSYGGTVNSPLHF
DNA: TGTGCCAGCAGTTATGGTGGGACAGTTAATTCACCCCTCCACTTT

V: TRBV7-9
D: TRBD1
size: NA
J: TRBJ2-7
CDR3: CSSSYSGTGVSQYF
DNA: TGTTCCAGCAGCTACTCCGGGACAGGGGTGTCGCAGTACTTC

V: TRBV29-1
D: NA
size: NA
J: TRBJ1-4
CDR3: CSVRTEKLFF
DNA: TGCAGCGTGCGGACAGAAAAACTGTTTTTT

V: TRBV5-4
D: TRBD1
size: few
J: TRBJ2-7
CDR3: CASSMGSGTAHEQYF
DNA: TGTGCCAGCAGCATGGGATCCGGGACAGCACACGAGCAGTACTTC

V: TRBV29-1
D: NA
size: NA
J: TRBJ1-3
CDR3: CSVEDQTRSGNTIYF
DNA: TGCAGCGTTGAAGATCAGACGAGGTCCGGAAACACCATATATTTT

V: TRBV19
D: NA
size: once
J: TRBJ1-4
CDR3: CASSIAGVMTTNEKLFF
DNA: TGTGCCAGTAGTATAGCAGGGGTTATGACGACTAATGAAAAACTGTTTTTT

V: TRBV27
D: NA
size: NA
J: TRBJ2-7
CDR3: CASSLSSRVGYYEQYF
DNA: TGTGCCAGCAGTTTATCATCGCGGGTAGGATACTACGAGCAGTACTTC

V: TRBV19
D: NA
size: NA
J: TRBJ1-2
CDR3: CASSPQGTGYTF
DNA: TGTGCCAGTAGTCCACAGGGCACTGGCTACACCTTC

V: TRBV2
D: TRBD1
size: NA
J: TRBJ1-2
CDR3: CASTRTGSTNGYTF
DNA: TGTGCCAGCACCCGGACAGGGTCAACGAATGGCTACACCTTC

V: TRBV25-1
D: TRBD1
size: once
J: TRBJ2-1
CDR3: CASSRTGKVFYNEQFF
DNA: TGTGCCAGCAGTAGGACAGGGAAAGTTTTTTACAATGAGCAGTTCTTC

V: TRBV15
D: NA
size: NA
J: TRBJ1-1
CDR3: CATSRDIVNTEAFF
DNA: TGTGCCACCAGCAGAGATATTGTGAACACTGAAGCTTTCTTT

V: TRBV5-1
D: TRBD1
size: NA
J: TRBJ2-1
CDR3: CASSLGGQGFNEQFF
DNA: TGCGCCAGCAGCTTGGGTGGACAGGGCTTCAATGAGCAGTTCTTC

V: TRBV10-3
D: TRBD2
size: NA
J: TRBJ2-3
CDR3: CAISDGGSSTDTQYF
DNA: TGTGCCATCAGTGACGGGGGGTCGAGCACAGATACGCAGTATTTT

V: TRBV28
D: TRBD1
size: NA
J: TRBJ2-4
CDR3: CASSRRGREENIQYF
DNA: TGTGCCAGCAGCCGAAGGGGGCGTGAGGAAAACATTCAGTACTTC

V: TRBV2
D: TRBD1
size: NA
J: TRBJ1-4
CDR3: CASNQDRVNEKLFF
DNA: TGTGCCAGCAACCAGGACAGGGTCAATGAAAAACTGTTTTTT

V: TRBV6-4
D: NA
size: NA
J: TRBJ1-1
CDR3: CARIDRNTEAFF
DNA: TGTGCCAGAATAGATCGGAACACTGAAGCTTTCTTT